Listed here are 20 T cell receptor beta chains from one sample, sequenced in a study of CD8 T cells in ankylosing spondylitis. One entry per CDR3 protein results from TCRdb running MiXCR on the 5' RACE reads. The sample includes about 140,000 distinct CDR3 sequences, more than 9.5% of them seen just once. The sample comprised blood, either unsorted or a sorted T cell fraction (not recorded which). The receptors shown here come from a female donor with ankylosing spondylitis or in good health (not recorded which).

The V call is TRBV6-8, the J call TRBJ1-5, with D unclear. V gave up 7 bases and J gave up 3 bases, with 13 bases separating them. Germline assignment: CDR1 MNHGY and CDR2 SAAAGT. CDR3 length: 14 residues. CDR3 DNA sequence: TGTGCCAGCAACCCCGGATCTCACAATCAGCCCCAGCATTTT. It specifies CASNPGSHNQPQHF.

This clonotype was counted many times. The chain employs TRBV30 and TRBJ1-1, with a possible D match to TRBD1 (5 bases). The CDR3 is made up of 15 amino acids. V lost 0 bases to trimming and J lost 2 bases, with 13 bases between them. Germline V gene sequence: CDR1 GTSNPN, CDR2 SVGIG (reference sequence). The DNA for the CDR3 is TGTGCCTGGAGTGTAATCGGCAGGGTAAACACTGAAGCTTTCTTT. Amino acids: CAWSVIGRVNTEAFF.

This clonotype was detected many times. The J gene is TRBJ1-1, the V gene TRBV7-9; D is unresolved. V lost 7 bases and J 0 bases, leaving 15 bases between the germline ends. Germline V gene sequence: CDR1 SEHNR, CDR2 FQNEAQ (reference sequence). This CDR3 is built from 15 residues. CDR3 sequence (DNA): TGTGCCAGCACCAAAAGTAGCAACATGAACACTGAAGCTTTCTTT. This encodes CASTKSSNMNTEAFF.

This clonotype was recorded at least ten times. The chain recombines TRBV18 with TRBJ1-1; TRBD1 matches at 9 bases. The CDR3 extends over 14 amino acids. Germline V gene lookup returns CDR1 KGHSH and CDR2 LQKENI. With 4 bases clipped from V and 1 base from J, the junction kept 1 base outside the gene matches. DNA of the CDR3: TGTGCCAGCTCACTGGGACAGGGGAACACTGAAGCTTTCTTT. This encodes CASSLGQGNTEAFF.

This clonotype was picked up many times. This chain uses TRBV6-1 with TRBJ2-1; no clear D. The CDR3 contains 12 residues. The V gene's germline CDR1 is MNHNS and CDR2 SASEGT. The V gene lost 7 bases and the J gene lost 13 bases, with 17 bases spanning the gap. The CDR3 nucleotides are TGTGCCAGCACCTCATGGGTCCTAGGTCAGTTCTTC. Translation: CASTSWVLGQFF.

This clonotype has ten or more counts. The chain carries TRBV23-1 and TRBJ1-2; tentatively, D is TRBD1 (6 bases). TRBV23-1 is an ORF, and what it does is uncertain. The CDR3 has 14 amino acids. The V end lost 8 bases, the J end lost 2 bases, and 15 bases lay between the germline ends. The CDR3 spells CASGNGTQNYGYTF. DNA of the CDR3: TGCGCCAGCGGAAACGGGACACAAAACTATGGCTACACCTTC.

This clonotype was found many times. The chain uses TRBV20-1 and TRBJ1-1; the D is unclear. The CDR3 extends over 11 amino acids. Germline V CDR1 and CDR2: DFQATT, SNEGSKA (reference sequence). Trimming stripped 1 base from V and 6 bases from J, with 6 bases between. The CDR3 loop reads CSARVAPEAFF. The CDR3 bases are TGCAGTGCTAGAGTTGCTCCTGAAGCTTTCTTT.

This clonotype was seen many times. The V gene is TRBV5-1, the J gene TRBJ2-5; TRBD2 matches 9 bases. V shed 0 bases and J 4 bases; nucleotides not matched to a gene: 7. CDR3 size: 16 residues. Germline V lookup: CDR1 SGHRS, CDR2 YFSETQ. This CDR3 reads CASSLGASGTVETQYF. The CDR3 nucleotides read TGCGCCAGCAGCTTGGGCGCTAGCGGGACGGTAGAGACCCAGTACTTC.

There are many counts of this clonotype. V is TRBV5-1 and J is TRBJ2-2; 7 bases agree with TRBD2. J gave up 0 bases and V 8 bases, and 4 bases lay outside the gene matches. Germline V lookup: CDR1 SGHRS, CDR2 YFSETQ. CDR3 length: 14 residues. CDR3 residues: CASKSGTNTGELFF. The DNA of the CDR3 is TGCGCCAGTAAAAGCGGGACGAACACCGGGGAGCTGTTTTTT. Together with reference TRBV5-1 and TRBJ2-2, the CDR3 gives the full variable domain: KAGVTQTPRYLIKTRGQQVTLSCSPISGHRSVSWYQQTPGQGLQFLFEYFSETQRNKGNFPGRFSGRQFSNSRSEMNVSTLELGDSALYLCASKSGTNTGELFFGEGSRLTVL.

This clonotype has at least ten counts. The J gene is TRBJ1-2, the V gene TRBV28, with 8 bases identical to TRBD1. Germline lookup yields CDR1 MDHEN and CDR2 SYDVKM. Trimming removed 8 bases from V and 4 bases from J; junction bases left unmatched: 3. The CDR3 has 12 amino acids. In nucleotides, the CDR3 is TGTGCCAGCGAAGGACAGGGCTATGGCTACACCTTC. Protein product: CASEGQGYGYTF.

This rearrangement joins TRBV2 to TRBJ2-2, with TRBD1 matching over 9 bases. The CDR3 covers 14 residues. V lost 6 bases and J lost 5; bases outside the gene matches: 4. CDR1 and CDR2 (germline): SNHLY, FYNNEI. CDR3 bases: TGTGCCAGCAGCAACGGACAGGGGACCGGGGAGCTGTTTTTT. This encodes CASSNGQGTGELFF.

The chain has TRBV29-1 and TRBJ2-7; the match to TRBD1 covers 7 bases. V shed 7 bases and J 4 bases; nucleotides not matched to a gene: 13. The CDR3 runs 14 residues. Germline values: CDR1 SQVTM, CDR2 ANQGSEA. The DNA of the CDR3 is TGCAGCGCCCATTCCCGGGACAGTGTTTACGAGCAGTACTTC. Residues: CSAHSRDSVYEQYF.

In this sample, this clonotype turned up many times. As DNA, the CDR3 is TGCAGCGTGCCGAGTAGCGGGAGCGCGCAAGAGACCCAGTACTTC. Its protein product is CSVPSSGSAQETQYF. V usage is TRBV29-1 and J usage is TRBJ2-5; 9 bases align to TRBD2. The germline gives CDR1 SQVTM, CDR2 ANQGSEA. V trimming: 6 bases; J trimming: 2 bases; junction bases outside the gene matches: 10. The CDR3 extends over 15 amino acids.

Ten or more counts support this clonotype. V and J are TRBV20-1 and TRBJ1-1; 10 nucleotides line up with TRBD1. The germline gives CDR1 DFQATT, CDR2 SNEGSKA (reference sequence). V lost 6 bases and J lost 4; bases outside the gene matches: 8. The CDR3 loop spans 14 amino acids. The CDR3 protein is CSALRQGAFTEAFF. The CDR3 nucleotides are TGCAGTGCCCTGAGACAGGGGGCTTTCACTGAAGCTTTCTTT.

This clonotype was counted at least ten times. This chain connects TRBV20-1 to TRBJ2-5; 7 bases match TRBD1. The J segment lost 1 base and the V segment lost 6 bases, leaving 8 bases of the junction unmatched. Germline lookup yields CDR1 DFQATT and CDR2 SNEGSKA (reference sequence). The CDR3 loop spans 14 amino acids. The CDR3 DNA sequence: TGCAGTGCACTCGACAGGGTCACCCAAGAGACCCAGTACTTC. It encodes CSALDRVTQETQYF.

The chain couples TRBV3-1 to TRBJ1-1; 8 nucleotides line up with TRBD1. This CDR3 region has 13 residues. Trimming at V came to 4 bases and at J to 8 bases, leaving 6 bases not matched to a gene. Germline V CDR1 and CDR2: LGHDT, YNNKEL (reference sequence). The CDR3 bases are TGTGCCAGCAGCCCCATGAACAGGGGGGAAGCTTTCTTT. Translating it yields CASSPMNRGEAFF.

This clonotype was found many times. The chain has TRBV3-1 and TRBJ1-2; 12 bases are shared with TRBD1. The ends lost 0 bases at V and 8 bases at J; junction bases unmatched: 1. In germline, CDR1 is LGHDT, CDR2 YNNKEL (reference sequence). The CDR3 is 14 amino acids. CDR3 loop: CASSQEGTGGGYTF. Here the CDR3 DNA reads TGTGCCAGCAGCCAAGAAGGGACAGGGGGCGGCTACACCTTC. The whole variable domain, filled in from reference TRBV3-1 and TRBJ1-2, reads DTAVSQTPKYLVTQMGNDKSIKCEQNLGHDTMYWYKQDSKKFLKIMFSYNNKELIINETVPNRFSPKSPDKAHLNLHINSLELGDSAVYFCASSQEGTGGGYTFGSGTRLTVV.

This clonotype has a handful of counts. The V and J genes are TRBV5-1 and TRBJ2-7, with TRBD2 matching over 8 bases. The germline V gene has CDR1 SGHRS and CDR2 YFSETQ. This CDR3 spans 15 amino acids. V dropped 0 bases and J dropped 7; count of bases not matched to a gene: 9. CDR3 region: CASSLAPAGAREQYF. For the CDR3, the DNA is TGCGCCAGCAGCTTGGCACCAGCGGGGGCGAGGGAGCAGTACTTC.

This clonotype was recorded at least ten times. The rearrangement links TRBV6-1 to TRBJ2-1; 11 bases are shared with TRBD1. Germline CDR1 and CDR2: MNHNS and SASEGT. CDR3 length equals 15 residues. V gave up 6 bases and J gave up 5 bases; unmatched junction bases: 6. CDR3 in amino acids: CASSPGTGGNNEQFF. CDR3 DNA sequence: TGTGCCAGCAGCCCTGGGACAGGGGGGAACAATGAGCAGTTCTTC.

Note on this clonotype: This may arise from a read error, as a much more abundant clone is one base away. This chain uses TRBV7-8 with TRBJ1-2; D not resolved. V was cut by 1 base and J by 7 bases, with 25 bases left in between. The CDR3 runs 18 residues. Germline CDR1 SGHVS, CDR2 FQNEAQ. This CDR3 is CASSLVSWAADIARGYTF. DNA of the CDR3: TGTGCCAGCAGCTTAGTCTCATGGGCGGCCGACATCGCGCGTGGCTACACCTTC.